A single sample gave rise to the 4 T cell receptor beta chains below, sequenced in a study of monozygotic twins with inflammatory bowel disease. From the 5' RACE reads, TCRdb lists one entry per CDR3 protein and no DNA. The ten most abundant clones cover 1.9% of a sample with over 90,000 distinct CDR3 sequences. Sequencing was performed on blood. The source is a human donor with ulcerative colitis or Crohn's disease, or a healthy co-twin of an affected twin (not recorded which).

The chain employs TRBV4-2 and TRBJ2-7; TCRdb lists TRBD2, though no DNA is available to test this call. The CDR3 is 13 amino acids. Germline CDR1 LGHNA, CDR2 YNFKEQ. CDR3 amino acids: CASSQVDLYEQYF.

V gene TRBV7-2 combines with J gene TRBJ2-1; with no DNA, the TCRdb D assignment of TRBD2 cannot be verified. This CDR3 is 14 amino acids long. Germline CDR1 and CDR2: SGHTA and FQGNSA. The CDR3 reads CASSLGLYLYEQFF.

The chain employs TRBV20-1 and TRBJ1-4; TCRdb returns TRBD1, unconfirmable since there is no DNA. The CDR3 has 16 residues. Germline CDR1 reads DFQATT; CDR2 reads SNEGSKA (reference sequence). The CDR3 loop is CSARDPRTGRSEKLFF.

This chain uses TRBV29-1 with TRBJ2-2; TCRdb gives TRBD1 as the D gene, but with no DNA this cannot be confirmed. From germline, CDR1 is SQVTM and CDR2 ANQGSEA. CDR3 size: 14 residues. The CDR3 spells CSVGSGMSTGELFF.